This T cell receptor beta chain was sequenced in a study of blood T cells in healthy people across ages. Study at large: The template switching approach captured approximately one barcoded beta molecule for every two T cells.

Germline V gene sequence: CDR1 MGHDK, CDR2 SYGVNS. Trimming took 3 bases from V and 5 from J, leaving 10 bases between them. This CDR3 comprises 13 residues. In the case of this clonotype: The antigen is not known.

Study-level points and caveats: Researchers said unsorted PBMCs prevented a conclusive naive versus antigen-experienced comparison. Versus aged donors, long-lived donors had higher diversity and more naive CD4+ cells.

Sample-barcoded 5' priming and a J-beta primer mix drove a second PCR of roughly 6 to 12 cycles. Each CDR3 protein gets one entry after TCRdb re-called the 5' RACE reads with MiXCR. The top ten clones hold about two fifths of a sample with about 640,000 distinct CDR3 sequences, 58% of them seen once. The receptor was derived from a man in his sixties in good health. The sequenced sample was blood. The gene calls are TRBV25-1 and TRBJ1-1, with D perhaps TRBD1 (6 bases). CDR3: CASSDRGKTEAFF. The DNA of the CDR3 is TGTGCCAGCAGTGACAGGGGTAAAACTGAAGCTTTCTTT.